This passage covers 10 T cell receptor beta chains from one sample sequenced in a study of blood T cell repertoires in COVID-19. Measured with immunoSEQ multiplex PCR; TCRdb has only the in-frame clones, and not every one. The table has just over 250,000 clones, around four fifths seen once. Sequencing was carried out using PBMCs or T cells enriched from blood (not recorded which). These receptors all come from a young man with acute COVID-19.

The genes are TRBV6-2 or TRBV6-3 and TRBJ2-1, with D unresolved. The V and J ends lost 2 bases and 5 bases respectively, with 10 bases between them. The CDR3 has 14 amino acids. Germline V gives CDR1 MNHEY, CDR2 SVGEGT. In nucleotides, the CDR3 is TGTGCCAGCAGTTACCGGCTAGTAGACAATGAGCAGTTCTTC. Amino acids: CASSYRLVDNEQFF.

The J gene is TRBJ1-6, the V gene TRBV9; D remains unclear. CDR3 length: 18 residues. The germline CDR1 and CDR2 sequences are SGDLS and YYNGEE. Trimming left V 3 bases short and J 7 bases short, with 23 bases between. For the CDR3, the DNA is TGTGCCAGCAGCGGAGGGCTGGCGGCCGTCACTTCCAATTCACCCCTCCACTTT. It encodes CASSGGLAAVTSNSPLHF.

This chain uses TRBV10-1 with TRBJ2-7; 7 bases align to TRBD2. Germline V gene sequence: CDR1 WNHNN, CDR2 SYGVQD (reference sequence). The V segment lost 2 bases and the J segment 7 bases; nucleotides outside the gene matches: 5. CDR3 size: 13 residues. CDR3 loop: CASSESGVGEQYV. The CDR3 DNA is TGCGCCAGCAGTGAGAGCGGGGTCGGGGAGCAGTACGTC.

Turning to this clone: One junction end disagrees with the germline gene, perhaps due to a read error. The V call is TRBV5-1, the J call TRBJ2-2, with TRBD1 as a possible D gene (6 bases). CDR1 is SGHRS, CDR2 YFSETQ, per germline. The CDR3 loop spans 17 amino acids. DNA for the CDR3: TGTGCCAGCAGCCCAGGGGCCTCTAGCAGAGGCACCGGGGAGCTGTTTTTT. Translation: CASSPGASSRGTGELFF.

The chain couples TRBV19 to TRBJ2-2; 8 positions agree with TRBD2. With 5 bases clipped from V and 4 bases from J, the junction kept 9 bases outside the gene matches. This CDR3 spans 16 amino acids. From germline, CDR1 is LNHDA and CDR2 SQIVND (reference sequence). The DNA of the CDR3 is TGTGCCAGTAGTGCCCCGGGAGGGCGTGCCACCGGGGAGCTGTTTTTT. It is translated as CASSAPGGRATGELFF. Filled out from reference TRBV19 and TRBJ2-2, the complete variable domain reads DGGITQSPKYLFRKEGQNVTLSCEQNLNHDAMYWYRQDPGQGLRLIYYSQIVNDFQKGDIAEGYSVSREKKESFPLTVTSAQKNPTAFYLCASSAPGGRATGELFFGEGSRLTVL.

The chain recombines TRBV5-4 with TRBJ2-2; D possibly corresponds to TRBD2 (6 bases). The V and J ends lost 0 bases and 6 bases respectively, with 15 bases between them. Germline V lookup: CDR1 SGHNT, CDR2 YYREEE (reference sequence). The CDR3 runs 16 residues. The CDR3 DNA follows: TGTGCCAGCAGCTTGGTTGAATTGCCGGGGGCCGGGGAGCTGTTTTTT. It codes for CASSLVELPGAGELFF.

The rearrangement uses TRBV18 and TRBJ2-1; TRBD1 is a possible D gene (5 bases). Germline loops: CDR1 KGHSH, CDR2 LQKENI. The CDR3 is made up of 15 amino acids. Trimming stripped 3 bases from V and 5 bases from J, with 14 bases between. CDR3 bases: TGTGCCAGCTCACCGACAGTGAGGTCAAACAATGAGCAGTTCTTC. Protein product: CASSPTVRSNNEQFF.

The chain combines TRBV5-6 with TRBJ1-1, with D perhaps matching TRBD1 (6 bases). This CDR3 spans 15 amino acids. Germline CDR1 SGHDT, CDR2 YYEEEE. V lost 2 bases and J lost 5, with 16 bases in between. As DNA, the CDR3 is TGTGCCAGCAGCTTTCCAGGGGTCTTAAGGACTGAAGCTTTCTTT. It codes for CASSFPGVLRTEAFF.

The chain is built from TRBV9 and TRBJ2-7, with 7 nucleotides matching TRBD2. The ends lost 5 bases at V and 1 base at J; junction bases unmatched: 3. Germline V gene data show CDR1 as SGDLS and CDR2 as YYNGEE. The CDR3 has 13 amino acids. The CDR3 DNA sequence: TGTGCCAGCAGAGGCGGGAGATCCTACGAGCAGTACGTC. Translation: CASRGGRSYEQYV.

This clone was seen only once. This chain uses TRBV24-1 with TRBJ1-2; D is undetermined. CDR3 length: 14 residues. Germline V lookup: CDR1 KGHDR, CDR2 SFDVKD. Trimming shortened V by 2 bases and J by 8 bases, and 14 bases separated the two germline ends. The CDR3 region is CATSDSTFSIGYTF. The CDR3, as DNA: TGTGCCACCAGTGATTCGACATTCTCTATAGGCTACACCTTC.